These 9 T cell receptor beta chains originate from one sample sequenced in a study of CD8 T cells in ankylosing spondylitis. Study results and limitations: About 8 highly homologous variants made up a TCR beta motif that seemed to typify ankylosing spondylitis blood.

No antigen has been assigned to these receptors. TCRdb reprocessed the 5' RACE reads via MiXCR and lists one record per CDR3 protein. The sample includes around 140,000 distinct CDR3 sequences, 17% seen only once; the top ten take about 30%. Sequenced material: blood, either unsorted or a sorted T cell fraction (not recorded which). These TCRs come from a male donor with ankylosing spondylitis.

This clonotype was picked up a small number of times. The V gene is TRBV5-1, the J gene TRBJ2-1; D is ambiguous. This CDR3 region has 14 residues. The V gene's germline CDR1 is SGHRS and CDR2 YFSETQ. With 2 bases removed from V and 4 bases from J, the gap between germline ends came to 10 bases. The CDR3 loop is CASSFGPLYNEQFF. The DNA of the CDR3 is TGCGCCAGCAGCTTTGGGCCCCTGTACAATGAGCAGTTCTTC.

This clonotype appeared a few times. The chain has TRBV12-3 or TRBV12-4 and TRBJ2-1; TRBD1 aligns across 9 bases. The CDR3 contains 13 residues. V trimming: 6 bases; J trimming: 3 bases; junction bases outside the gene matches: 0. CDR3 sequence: CASRGQGYNEQFF. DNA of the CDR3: TGTGCCAGCAGGGGACAGGGCTACAATGAGCAGTTCTTC.

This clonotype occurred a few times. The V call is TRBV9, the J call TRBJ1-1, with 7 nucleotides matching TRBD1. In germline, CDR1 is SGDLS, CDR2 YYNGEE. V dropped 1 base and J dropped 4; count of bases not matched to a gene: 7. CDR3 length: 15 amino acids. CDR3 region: CASSVSGRQGTEAFF. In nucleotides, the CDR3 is TGTGCCAGCAGCGTATCCGGTCGACAGGGCACTGAAGCTTTCTTT.

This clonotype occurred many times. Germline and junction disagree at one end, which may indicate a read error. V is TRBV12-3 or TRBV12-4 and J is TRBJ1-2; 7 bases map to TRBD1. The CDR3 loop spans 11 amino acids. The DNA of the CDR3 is TGTGCCAGCAGTCCCCGCCCAGGGGGAGGCTTC. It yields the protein CASSPRPGGGF.

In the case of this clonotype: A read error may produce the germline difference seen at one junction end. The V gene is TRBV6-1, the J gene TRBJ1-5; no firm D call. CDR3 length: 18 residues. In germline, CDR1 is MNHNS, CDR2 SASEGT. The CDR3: CPSSPGLRALLSNQPQHF. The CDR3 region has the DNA TGTCCCAGCAGTCCTGGATTGCGGGCACTTTTGAGCAATCAGCCCCAGCATTTT.

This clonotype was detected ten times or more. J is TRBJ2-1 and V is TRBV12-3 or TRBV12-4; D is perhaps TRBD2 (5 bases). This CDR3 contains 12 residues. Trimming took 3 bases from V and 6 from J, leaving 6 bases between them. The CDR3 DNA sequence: TGTGCCAGCAGTTTCGGACTCAATGAGCAGTTCTTC. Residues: CASSFGLNEQFF.

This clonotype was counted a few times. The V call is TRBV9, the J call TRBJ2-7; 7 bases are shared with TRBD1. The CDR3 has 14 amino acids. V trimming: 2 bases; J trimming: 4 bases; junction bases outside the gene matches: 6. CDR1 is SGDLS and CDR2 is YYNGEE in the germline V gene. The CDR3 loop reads CASSVGDSVYEQYF. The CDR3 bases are TGTGCCAGCAGCGTTGGGGACAGCGTGTACGAGCAGTACTTC.

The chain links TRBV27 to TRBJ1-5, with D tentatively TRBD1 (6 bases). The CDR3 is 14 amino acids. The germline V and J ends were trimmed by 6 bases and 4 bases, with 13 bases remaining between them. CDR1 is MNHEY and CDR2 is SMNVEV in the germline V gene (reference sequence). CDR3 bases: TGTGCCAGCAGGACCTTCCAGGGGAATCAGCCCCAGCATTTT. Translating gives CASRTFQGNQPQHF.

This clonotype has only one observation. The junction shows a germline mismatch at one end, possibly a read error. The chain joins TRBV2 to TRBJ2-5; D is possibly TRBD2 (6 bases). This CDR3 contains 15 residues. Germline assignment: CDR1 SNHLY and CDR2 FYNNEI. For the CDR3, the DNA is TGTTCCAGCAGTGAAGCGCTAGGAGGGACAGAGACCCAGTACTTC. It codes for CSSSEALGGTETQYF. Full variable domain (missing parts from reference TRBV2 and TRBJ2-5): EPEVTQTPSHQVTQMGQEVILRCVPISNHLYFYWYRQILGQKVEFLVSFYNNEISEKSEIFDDQFSVERPDGSNFTLKIRSTKLEDSAMYFCSSSEALGGTETQYFGPGTRLLVL.